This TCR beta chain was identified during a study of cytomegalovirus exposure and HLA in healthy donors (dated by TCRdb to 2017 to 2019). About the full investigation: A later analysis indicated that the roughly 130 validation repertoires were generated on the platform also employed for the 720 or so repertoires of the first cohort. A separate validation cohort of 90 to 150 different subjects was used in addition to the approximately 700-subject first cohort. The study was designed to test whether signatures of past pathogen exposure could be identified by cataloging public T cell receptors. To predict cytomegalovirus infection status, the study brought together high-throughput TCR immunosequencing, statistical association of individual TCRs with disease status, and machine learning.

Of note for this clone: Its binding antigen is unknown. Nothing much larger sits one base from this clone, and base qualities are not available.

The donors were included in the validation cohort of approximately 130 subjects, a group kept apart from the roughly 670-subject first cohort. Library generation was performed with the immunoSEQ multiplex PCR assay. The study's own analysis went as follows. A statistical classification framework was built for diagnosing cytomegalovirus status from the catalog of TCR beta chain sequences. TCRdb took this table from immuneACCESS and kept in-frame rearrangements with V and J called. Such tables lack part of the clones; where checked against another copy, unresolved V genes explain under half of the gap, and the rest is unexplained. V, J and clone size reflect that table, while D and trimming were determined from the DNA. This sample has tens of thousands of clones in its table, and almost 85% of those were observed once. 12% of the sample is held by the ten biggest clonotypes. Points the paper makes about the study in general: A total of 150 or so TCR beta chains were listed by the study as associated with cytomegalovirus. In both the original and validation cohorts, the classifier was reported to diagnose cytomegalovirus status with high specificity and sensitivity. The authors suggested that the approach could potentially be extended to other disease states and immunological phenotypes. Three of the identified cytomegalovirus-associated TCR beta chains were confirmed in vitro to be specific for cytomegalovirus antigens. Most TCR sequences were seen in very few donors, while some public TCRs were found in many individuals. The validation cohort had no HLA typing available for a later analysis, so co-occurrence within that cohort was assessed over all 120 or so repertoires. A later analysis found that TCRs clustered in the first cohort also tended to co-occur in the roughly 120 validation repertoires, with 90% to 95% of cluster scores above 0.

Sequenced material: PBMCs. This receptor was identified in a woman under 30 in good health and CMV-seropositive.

The DNA sequence follows: TGTGCCTGGAGCCCCGACAGTTCTTCGCAGTACTTC. This is translated as CAWSPDSSSQYF. The chain is made from TRBV30 and TRBJ2-7; the D gene is perhaps TRBD1, on 5 matching bases. CDR3 length: 12 amino acids, cysteine to phenylalanine. CDR3 DNA is the only sequence kept; it has 36 bases, read in frame from the first base. V and J are truncated by 3 bases and 9 bases respectively, leaving an intervening sequence of 15 bases. The germline V gene (reference sequence) yields GTSNPN for CDR1 and SVGIG for CDR2.